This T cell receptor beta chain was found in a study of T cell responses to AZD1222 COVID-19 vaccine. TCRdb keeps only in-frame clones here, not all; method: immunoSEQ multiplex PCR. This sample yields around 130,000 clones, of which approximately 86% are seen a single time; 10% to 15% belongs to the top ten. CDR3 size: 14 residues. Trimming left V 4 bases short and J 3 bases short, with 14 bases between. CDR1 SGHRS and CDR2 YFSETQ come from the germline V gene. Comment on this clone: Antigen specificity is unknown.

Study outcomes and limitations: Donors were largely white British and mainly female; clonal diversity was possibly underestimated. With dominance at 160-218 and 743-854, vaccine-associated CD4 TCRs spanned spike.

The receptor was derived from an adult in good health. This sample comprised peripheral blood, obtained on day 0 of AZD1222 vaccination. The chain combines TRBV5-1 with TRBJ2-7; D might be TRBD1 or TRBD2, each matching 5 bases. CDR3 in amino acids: CASSQRDGNYEQYF. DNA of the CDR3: TGCGCCAGCAGCCAAAGGGACGGGAACTACGAGCAGTACTTC.